This record concerns one T cell receptor (beta chain) sequence. Its antigen is not known. The data stem from a study of T cell responses to AZD1222 COVID-19 vaccine. General study findings and limits: Spike-specific TCRs gained breadth and depth after people received two AZD1222 doses. Within unmutated variant regions lay the reported targets of nearly half of spike-specific TCRs. The donor group comprised mostly white British people and more females; the analysis possibly underestimated clonal diversity.

Assay used: immunoSEQ multiplex PCR; TCRdb lists only in-frame clones, some missing. The data hold roughly 110,000 clones, with around 93% observed a single time. This CDR3 region has 13 residues. Germline CDR1 ENHRY, CDR2 SYGVKD. The germline V and J ends were trimmed by 6 bases and 0 bases, with 9 bases remaining between them. The study pooled second doses at about 4 or about 12 weeks. This chain joins TRBV10-3 and TRBJ2-7, with D perhaps TRBD2 (5 bases). This specimen consisted of peripheral blood, obtained 28 days after the second AZD1222 dose. This clonotype was obtained from an adult who received the AZD1222 COVID-19 vaccine. The DNA of the CDR3 is TGTGCCATCAGGCGGGCGCCCTCCTACGAGCAGTACTTC. It encodes CAIRRAPSYEQYF.